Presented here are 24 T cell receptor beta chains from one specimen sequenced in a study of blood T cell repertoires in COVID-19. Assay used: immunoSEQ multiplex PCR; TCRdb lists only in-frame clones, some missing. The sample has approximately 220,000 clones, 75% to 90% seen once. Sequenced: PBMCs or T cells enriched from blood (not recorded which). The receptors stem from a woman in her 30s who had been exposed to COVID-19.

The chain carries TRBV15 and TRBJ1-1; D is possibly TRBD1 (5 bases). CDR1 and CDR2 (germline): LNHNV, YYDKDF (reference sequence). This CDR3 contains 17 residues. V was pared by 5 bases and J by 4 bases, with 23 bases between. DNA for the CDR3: TGTGCCACCAGCCTCCGGGCCCCGGGGGGTCGAGGCACTGAAGCTTTCTTT. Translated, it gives CATSLRAPGGRGTEAFF. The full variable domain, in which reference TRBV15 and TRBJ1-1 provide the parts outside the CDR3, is DAMVIQNPRYQVTQFGKPVTLSCSQTLNHNVMYWYQQKSSQAPKLLFHYYDKDFNNEADTPDNFQSRRPNTSFCFLDIRSPGLGDTAMYLCATSLRAPGGRGTEAFFGQGTRLTVV.

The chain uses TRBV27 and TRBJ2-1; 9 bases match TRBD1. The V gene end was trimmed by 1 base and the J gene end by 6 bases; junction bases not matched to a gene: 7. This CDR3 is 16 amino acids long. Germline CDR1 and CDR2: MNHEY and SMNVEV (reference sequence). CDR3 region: CASSLFAGQGSNEQFF. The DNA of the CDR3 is TGTGCCAGCAGTTTATTCGCGGGACAGGGCTCCAATGAGCAGTTCTTC.

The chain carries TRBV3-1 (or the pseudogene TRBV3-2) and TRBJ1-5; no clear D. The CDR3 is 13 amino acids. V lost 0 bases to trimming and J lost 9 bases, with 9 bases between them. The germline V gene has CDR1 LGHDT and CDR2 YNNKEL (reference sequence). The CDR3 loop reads CASSQDRLRPQHF. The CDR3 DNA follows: TGTGCCAGCAGCCAAGACCGACTACGGCCCCAGCATTTT.

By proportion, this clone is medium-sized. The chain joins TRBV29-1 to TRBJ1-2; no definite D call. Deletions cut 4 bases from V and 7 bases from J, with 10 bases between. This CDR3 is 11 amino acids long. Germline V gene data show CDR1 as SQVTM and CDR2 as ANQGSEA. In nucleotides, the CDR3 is TGCAGCGTTGCTGACTTGGGTGGCTACACCTTC. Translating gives CSVADLGGYTF.

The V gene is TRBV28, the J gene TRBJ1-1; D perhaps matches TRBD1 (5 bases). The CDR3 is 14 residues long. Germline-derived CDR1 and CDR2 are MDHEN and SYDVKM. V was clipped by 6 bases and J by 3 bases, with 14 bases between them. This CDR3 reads CASSPAGGDTEAFF. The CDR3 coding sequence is TGTGCCAGCAGCCCAGCGGGGGGAGACACTGAAGCTTTCTTT.

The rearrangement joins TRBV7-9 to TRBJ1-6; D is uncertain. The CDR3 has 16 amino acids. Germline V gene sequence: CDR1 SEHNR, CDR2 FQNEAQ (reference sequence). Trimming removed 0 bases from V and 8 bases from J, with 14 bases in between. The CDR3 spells CASSLAPESEYSPLHF. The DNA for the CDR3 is TGTGCCAGCAGCTTAGCCCCGGAGTCAGAGTATTCACCCCTCCACTTT.

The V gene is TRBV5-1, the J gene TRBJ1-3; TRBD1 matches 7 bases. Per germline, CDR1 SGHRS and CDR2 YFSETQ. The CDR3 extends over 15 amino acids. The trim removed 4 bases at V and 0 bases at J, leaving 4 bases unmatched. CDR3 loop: CASSQTGSSGNTIYF. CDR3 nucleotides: TGCGCCAGCAGCCAGACAGGGAGCTCTGGAAACACCATATATTTT.

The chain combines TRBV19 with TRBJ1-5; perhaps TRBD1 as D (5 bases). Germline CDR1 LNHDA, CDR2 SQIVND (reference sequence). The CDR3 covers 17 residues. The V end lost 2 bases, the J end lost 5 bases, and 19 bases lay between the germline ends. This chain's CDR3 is CASSITPLRQLYQPQHF. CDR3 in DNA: TGTGCCAGTAGTATAACCCCTCTTAGACAGCTTTATCAGCCCCAGCATTTT.

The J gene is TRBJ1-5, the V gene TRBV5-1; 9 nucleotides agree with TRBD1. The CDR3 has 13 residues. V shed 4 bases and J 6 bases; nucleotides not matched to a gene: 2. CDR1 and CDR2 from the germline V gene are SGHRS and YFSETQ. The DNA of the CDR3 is TGCGCCAGCAGCCCGACAGGGGGTCAGCCCCAGCATTTT. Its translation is CASSPTGGQPQHF.

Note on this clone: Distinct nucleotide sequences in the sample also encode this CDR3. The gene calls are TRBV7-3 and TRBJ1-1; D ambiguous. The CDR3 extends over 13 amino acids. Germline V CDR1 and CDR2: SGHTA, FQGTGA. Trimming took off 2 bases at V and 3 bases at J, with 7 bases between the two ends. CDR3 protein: CASSLERDTEAFF. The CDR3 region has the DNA TGTGCCAGCAGCTTAGAGAGGGACACTGAAGCTTTCTTT.

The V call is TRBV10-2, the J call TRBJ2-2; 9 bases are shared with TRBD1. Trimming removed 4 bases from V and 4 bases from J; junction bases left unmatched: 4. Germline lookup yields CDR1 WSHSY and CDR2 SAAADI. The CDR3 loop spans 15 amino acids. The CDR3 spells CASSGRTGVTGELFF. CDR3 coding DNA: TGCGCCAGCAGTGGAAGGACAGGGGTCACCGGGGAGCTGTTTTTT.

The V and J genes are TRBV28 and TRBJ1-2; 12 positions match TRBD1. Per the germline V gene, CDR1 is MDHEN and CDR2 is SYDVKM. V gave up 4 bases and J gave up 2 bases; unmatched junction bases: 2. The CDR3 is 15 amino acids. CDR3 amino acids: CASSSGTGGNYGYTF. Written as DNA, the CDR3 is TGTGCCAGCAGTTCAGGGACAGGGGGCAACTATGGCTACACCTTC.

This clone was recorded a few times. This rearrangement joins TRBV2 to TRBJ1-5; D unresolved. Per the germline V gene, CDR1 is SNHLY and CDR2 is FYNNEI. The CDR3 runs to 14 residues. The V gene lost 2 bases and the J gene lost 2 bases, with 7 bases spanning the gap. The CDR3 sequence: CASSELGGNQPQHF. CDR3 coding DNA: TGTGCCAGCAGTGAATTGGGAGGCAATCAGCCCCAGCATTTT.

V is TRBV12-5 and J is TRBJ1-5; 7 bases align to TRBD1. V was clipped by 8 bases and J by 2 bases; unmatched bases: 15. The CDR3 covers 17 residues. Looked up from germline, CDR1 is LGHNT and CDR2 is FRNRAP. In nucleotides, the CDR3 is TGTGCTAGTTCCCAGGCGAAGACAGGGAGTGGCAATCAGCCCCAGCATTTT. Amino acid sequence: CASSQAKTGSGNQPQHF.

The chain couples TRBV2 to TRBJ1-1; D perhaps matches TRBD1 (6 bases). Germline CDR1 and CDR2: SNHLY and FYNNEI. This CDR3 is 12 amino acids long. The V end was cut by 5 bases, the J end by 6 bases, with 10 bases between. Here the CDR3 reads CASSYRVAEAFF. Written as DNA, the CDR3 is TGTGCCAGCAGTTACAGGGTTGCTGAAGCTTTCTTT.

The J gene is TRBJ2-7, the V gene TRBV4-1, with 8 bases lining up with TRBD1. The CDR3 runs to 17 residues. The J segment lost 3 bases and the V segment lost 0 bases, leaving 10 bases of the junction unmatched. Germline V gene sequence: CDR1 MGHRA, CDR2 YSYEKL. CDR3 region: CASSQDPPTGELYEQYF. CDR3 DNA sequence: TGCGCCAGCAGCCAAGATCCCCCGACAGGGGAGCTCTACGAGCAGTACTTC.

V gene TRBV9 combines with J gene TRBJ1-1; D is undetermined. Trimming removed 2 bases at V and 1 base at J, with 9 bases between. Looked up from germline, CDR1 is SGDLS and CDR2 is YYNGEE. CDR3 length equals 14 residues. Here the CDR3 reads CASSVEGWNTEAFF. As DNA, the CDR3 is TGTGCCAGCAGCGTTGAGGGATGGAACACTGAAGCTTTCTTT.

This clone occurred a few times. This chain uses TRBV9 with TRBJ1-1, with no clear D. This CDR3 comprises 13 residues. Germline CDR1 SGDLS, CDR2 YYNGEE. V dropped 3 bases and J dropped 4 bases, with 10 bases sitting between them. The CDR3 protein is CASSGVRGTEAFF. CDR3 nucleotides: TGTGCCAGCAGCGGAGTAAGAGGCACTGAAGCTTTCTTT.

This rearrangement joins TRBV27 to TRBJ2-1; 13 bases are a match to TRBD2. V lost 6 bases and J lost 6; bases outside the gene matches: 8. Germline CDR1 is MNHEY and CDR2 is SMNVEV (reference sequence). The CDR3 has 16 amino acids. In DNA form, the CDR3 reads TGTGCCAGCAGACCTACTAGCGGGGGGGCCCTCAATGAGCAGTTCTTC. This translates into CASRPTSGGALNEQFF.

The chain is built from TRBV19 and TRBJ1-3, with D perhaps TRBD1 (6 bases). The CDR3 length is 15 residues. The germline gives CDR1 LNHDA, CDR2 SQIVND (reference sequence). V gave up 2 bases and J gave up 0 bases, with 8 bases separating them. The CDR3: CASSIQGYSGNTIYF. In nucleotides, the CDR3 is TGTGCCAGTAGTATACAGGGGTACTCTGGAAACACCATATATTTT.

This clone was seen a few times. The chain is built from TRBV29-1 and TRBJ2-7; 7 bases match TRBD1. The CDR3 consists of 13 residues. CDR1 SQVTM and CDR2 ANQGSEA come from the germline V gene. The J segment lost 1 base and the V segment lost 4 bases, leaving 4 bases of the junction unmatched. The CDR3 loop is CSVVNRGSYEQYF. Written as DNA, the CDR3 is TGCAGCGTTGTCAACAGGGGTTCCTACGAGCAGTACTTC.

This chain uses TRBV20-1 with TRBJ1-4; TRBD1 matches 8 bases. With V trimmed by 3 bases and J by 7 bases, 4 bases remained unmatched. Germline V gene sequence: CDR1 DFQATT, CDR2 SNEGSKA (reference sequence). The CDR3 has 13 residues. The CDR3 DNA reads TGCAGTGCTAGTATCAGGGGGCGTGAAAAACTGTTTTTT. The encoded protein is CSASIRGREKLFF.

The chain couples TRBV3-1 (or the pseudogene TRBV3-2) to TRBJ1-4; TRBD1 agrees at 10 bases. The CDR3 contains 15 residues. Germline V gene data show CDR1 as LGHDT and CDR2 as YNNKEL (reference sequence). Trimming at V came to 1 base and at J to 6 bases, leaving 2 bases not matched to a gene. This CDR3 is CASSQGQGAYEKLFF. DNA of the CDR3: TGTGCCAGCAGCCAAGGACAGGGGGCTTATGAAAAACTGTTTTTT.

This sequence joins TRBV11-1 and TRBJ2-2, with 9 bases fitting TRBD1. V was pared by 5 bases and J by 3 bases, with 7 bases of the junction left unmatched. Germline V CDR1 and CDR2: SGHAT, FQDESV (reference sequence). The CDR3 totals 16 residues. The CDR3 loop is CASSTRQGVDTGELFF. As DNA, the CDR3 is TGTGCCAGCAGCACCCGACAGGGGGTGGACACCGGGGAGCTGTTTTTT.